The T cell receptor beta chain under discussion was sequenced for a study of cytomegalovirus exposure and HLA in healthy donors. 60 Vbeta and 13 Jbeta primers were used in PCR. The repertoire was sequenced with immunoSEQ multiplex PCR; TCRdb's copy has only in-frame clones and lacks some. The sample records approximately 100,000 clones, roughly 82% being singletons. Overall study results and limits: The productive fraction for most TCR beta V segments was about 87% or about 30% in an earlier analysis.

A note on this clone: Its matching antigen is unknown.

The germline V gene encodes CDR1 MNHEY and CDR2 SMNVEV (reference sequence). The CDR3 sequence is 15 residues long. J lost 3 bases, V lost 5 bases, and 7 bases had no gene match. The specimen was PBMCs. The chain has TRBV27 and TRBJ2-7; 10 positions match TRBD1. The TCR was taken from a man between 35 and 55 years old in good health and CMV-seropositive. CDR3 protein: CASSQGQGINYEQYF. In DNA form, the CDR3 reads TGTGCCAGCAGTCAGGGACAGGGGATTAACTACGAGCAGTACTTC.